A selection of T cell receptor beta chains follows, all from one sample in a study of cytomegalovirus exposure and HLA in healthy donors. Data came from immunoSEQ multiplex PCR; TCRdb stores just in-frame clones and leaves some out. Among 75,000 to 90,000 clones listed, less than 96% were seen once. Sequenced input: PBMCs. The receptors stem from a man younger than 35 in good health and CMV-seropositive. Both conserved end residues are part of each CDR3. A D gene is named only where the DNA matches it firmly. Some rows have no size entry. The others give once, few or many, or a class for an expanded clone.

D	length	J	size	V	CDR3	DNA
.	14	TRBJ1-2	.	TRBV14	CASSHLMTSDGYTF	TGTGCCAGCAGCCACCTTATGACTAGCGATGGCTACACCTTC
TRBD2	14	TRBJ2-1	.	TRBV27	CASSLASGTVEQFF	TGTGCCAGCAGTTTGGCTAGCGGTACCGTTGAGCAGTTCTTC
TRBD2	15	TRBJ2-1	.	TRBV11-2	CASSSTSGSANEQFF	TGTGCCAGCAGCTCGACTAGCGGGAGTGCAAATGAGCAGTTCTTC
.	14	TRBJ1-5	.	TRBV5-4	CASSFLGAEQPQHF	TGTGCCAGCAGCTTCTTGGGGGCGGAACAGCCCCAGCATTTT
.	13	TRBJ1-1	.	TRBV19	CASSMTDNTEAFF	TGTGCCAGTAGTATGACAGACAACACTGAAGCTTTCTTT
TRBD2	18	TRBJ2-1	.	TRBV7-8	CASSLGGAGGGLDNEQFF	TGTGCCAGCAGCCTCGGGGGGGCGGGGGGAGGTTTAGACAATGAGCAGTTCTTC
.	20	TRBJ2-3	.	TRBV21-1	CASSKEGLAAPFTSTDTQYF	TGTGCCAGCAGCAAAGAAGGCTTAGCGGCTCCTTTCACTAGCACAGATACGCAGTATTTT
.	15	TRBJ2-7	.	TRBV29-1	CSVEDPTGDTYEQYF	TGCAGCGTTGAAGATCCAACAGGCGACACCTACGAGCAGTACTTC
TRBD2	16	TRBJ2-7	.	TRBV28	CASSPASGSFIYEQYF	TGTGCCAGCAGTCCGGCTAGCGGGAGTTTCATCTACGAGCAGTACTTC
TRBD2	12	TRBJ2-7	.	TRBV2	CASKAGVNEQYF	TGTGCCAGCAAAGCGGGAGTGAACGAGCAGTACTTC
TRBD1	15	TRBJ1-4	.	TRBV28	CASSSTGATNEKLFF	TGTGCCAGCAGTTCGACAGGGGCTACTAATGAAAAACTGTTTTTT
.	12	TRBJ2-7	.	TRBV27	CASTDSSYEQYF	TGTGCCAGCACCGACAGTTCCTACGAGCAGTACTTC
TRBD2	18	TRBJ2-7	few	TRBV4-2	CASSQARTSGRIRYEQYF	TGTGCCAGCAGCCAGGCCCGGACTAGCGGGAGAATACGGTACGAGCAGTACTTC
.	15	TRBJ2-5	.	TRBV6-1	CASRTGIEASWTQYF	TGTGCCAGCAGAACAGGCATCGAGGCATCTTGGACCCAGTACTTC
TRBD1	15	TRBJ1-1	.	TRBV5-4	CASSYAGTANTEAFF	TGTGCCAGCAGCTACGCCGGGACAGCGAACACTGAAGCTTTCTTT
.	13	TRBJ1-2	.	TRBV7-2	CASSPWGPYGYTF	TGTGCCAGCAGCCCCTGGGGCCCCTATGGCTACACCTTC
TRBD1	13	TRBJ1-2	.	TRBV5-1	CASSPGQGTGYTF	TGCGCCAGCAGCCCGGGACAGGGGACGGGCTACACCTTC
TRBD1	15	TRBJ2-1	.	TRBV7-9	CASSPLTGGSQKQFF	TGTGCCAGCAGTCCTCTGACAGGGGGCTCCCAGAAGCAGTTCTTC
.	12	TRBJ1-2	.	TRBV5-4	CASSFIGEVYTF	TGTGCCAGCAGCTTCATAGGGGAAGTCTACACCTTC
.	13	TRBJ1-1	.	TRBV10-3	CATHAQVNTEAFF	TGTGCCACTCATGCTCAGGTGAACACTGAAGCTTTCTTT
.	17	TRBJ2-7	.	TRBV5-4	CASSLRYVTGSSYEQYF	TGTGCCAGCAGCCTGCGATACGTGACAGGTTCTTCCTACGAGCAGTACTTC
.	14	TRBJ1-1	.	TRBV6-1	CASSEAAGNTEAFF	TGTGCCAGCAGTGAAGCTGCGGGGAACACTGAAGCTTTCTTT
.	12	TRBJ2-2	.	TRBV19	CASSIYTGELFF	TGTGCCAGTAGTATCTATACCGGGGAGCTGTTTTTT
TRBD2	18	TRBJ2-7	once	TRBV13	CASSPKTSGRLISYEQYF	TGTGCCAGCAGCCCCAAGACTAGCGGGAGGTTAATATCCTACGAGCAGTACTTC
.	13	TRBJ2-7	.	TRBV18	CASSPGQIYEQYF	TGTGCCAGCTCACCCGGACAGATCTACGAGCAGTACTTC
TRBD1	15	TRBJ1-5	.	TRBV6-1	CASSVRTGSDQPQHF	TGTGCCAGCAGTGTCCGGACAGGGTCGGATCAGCCCCAGCATTTT
.	17	TRBJ1-4	.	TRBV7-9	CASSLLLTQATNEKLFF	TGTGCCAGCAGCTTACTCCTTACGCAGGCAACTAATGAAAAACTGTTTTTT
.	14	TRBJ2-5	.	TRBV5-1	CASSLGTEEETQYF	TGCGCCAGCAGCTTGGGGACAGAGGAGGAGACCCAGTACTTC
.	13	TRBJ2-1	.	TRBV27	CASSSLTLTPQFF	TGTGCCAGCAGTTCTTTAACCCTGACACCCCAGTTCTTC
TRBD2	16	TRBJ2-2	.	TRBV7-2	CASRGLALANTGELFF	TGTGCCAGCAGGGGACTAGCGTTAGCGAACACCGGGGAGCTGTTTTTT
TRBD1	14	TRBJ1-1	.	TRBV7-8	CASRRTGAGTEAFF	TGTGCCAGCAGGCGAACAGGGGCTGGAACTGAAGCTTTCTTT
.	14	TRBJ2-7	.	TRBV11-2	CASSFALGVHEQYF	TGTGCCAGCAGCTTCGCGTTAGGGGTCCACGAGCAGTACTTC
TRBD1	15	TRBJ1-4	.	TRBV7-8	CASSPPRGLSEKLFF	TGTGCCAGCAGCCCCCCCAGGGGGCTGAGTGAAAAACTGTTTTTT
.	11	TRBJ2-1	.	TRBV10-2	CASRVGDEQFF	TGCGCCAGCAGAGTAGGGGATGAGCAGTTCTTC
.	13	TRBJ2-1	many	TRBV6-6	CASSYSGEDEQFF	TGTGCCAGCAGTTACTCGGGTGAGGATGAGCAGTTCTTC
TRBD2	18	TRBJ2-3	.	TRBV29-1	CSVGTSGRHVSSTDTQYF	TGCAGCGTCGGGACTAGCGGGAGGCATGTCTCTAGCACAGATACGCAGTATTTT
.	14	TRBJ2-7	.	TRBV5-1	CASSLAPAAGLQYF	TGCGCCAGCAGCTTGGCTCCGGCGGCCGGTTTGCAGTACTTC
.	13	TRBJ1-1	.	TRBV7-6	CASSGVGGTEAFF	TGTGCCAGCAGCGGAGTCGGAGGCACTGAAGCTTTCTTT
.	14	TRBJ1-1	.	TRBV29-1	CSVRQLLSETEAFF	TGCAGCGTTCGACAGCTACTATCGGAAACTGAAGCTTTCTTT
.	13	TRBJ2-1	.	TRBV7-6	CASSLEAYNEQFF	TGTGCCAGCAGCTTAGAAGCTTACAATGAGCAGTTCTTC
TRBD1	13	TRBJ1-4	once	TRBV5-1	CASSLEGAEKLFF	TGCGCCAGCAGCTTGGAGGGGGCTGAAAAACTGTTTTTT
TRBD2	16	TRBJ2-3	.	TRBV7-9	CASSLGLAMHTDTQYF	TGTGCCAGCAGCTTGGGACTAGCGATGCACACAGATACGCAGTATTTT
.	14	TRBJ1-1	.	TRBV19	CASSITDMNTEAFF	TGTGCCAGTAGTATAACAGATATGAACACTGAAGCTTTCTTT
.	13	TRBJ2-7	.	TRBV6-5	CASSLDRAYEQYF	TGTGCCAGCAGCCTCGACAGAGCCTACGAGCAGTACTTC
TRBD2	15	TRBJ2-1	.	TRBV27	CASSPRLGGRNEQFF	TGTGCCAGCAGCCCCCGGCTTGGCGGGAGGAATGAGCAGTTCTTC
TRBD1	16	TRBJ1-1	.	TRBV4-1	CASSLWTGEANTEAFF	TGCGCCAGCAGCCTCTGGACAGGGGAGGCGAACACTGAAGCTTTCTTT
.	13	TRBJ1-5	.	TRBV5-1	CASSLSLNQPQHF	TGCGCCAGCAGCTTAAGCCTAAATCAGCCCCAGCATTTT
TRBD2	18	TRBJ2-7	.	TRBV9	CASSYSYGTSGSSYEQYF	TGTGCCAGCAGCTACTCATATGGGACTAGCGGGAGCTCCTACGAGCAGTACTTC
TRBD2	13	TRBJ2-1	once	TRBV7-2	CASSWTSGNEQFF	TGTGCCAGCAGCTGGACTAGCGGCAATGAGCAGTTCTTC
.	14	TRBJ1-1	.	TRBV25-1	CASSEVLVGDEAFF	TGTGCCAGCAGTGAAGTTCTAGTAGGGGATGAAGCTTTCTTT
TRBD1	15	TRBJ2-5	.	TRBV28	CASSSGTGTQETQYF	TGTGCCAGCAGTTCCGGGACAGGGACTCAAGAGACCCAGTACTTC